A single T cell receptor (beta chain) is shown here with its context. Its antigen is unidentified. This specimen belongs to a study of T cells in Graves' hyperthyroidism and ophthalmopathy. Study conclusions and caveats: Among thyroid clonotypes expanded above 0.001, most also appeared in blood.

Amplified regions were TCR beta CDR3 sequences from RNA transcripts. HTBI primers were employed in a first-round RT-PCR of the TCR CDR3. From the multiplex PCR reads, TCRdb called clonotypes with MiXCR, one entry per CDR3 protein. This table has approximately 640,000 distinct CDR3 sequences, 40% to 55% appearing once. V gave up 5 bases and J gave up 3 bases; unmatched junction bases: 5. The CDR3 is 14 amino acids. The chain has TRBV12-3 or TRBV12-4 and TRBJ1-1; 8 nucleotides align to TRBD1. The clonotype comes from an adult man with Graves' disease, either hyperthyroidism or ophthalmopathy (not recorded which). The sample taken for sequencing was peripheral blood or thyroid tissue (not recorded which). CDR3 in amino acids: CASSAGQGYTEAFF. The CDR3 DNA is TGTGCCAGCAGTGCAGGACAGGGTTACACTGAAGCTTTCTTT.